Listed here are 9 T cell receptor beta chains from one sample, sequenced in a study of sequential checkpoint blockade in melanoma. The treatment: randomized to nivolumab then ipilimumab (arm A) or the reverse (arm B). Using immunoSEQ multiplex PCR, the repertoire was profiled, and TCRdb retains in-frame clones only, with some absent. The top ten clones hold about an eighth of a sample with under 40,000 clones, roughly 88% of them seen once. Sequencing was performed on CD8+ T cells sorted from blood (inferred from file names), taken from a patient given nivolumab and ipilimumab in sequence. These receptors were collected from a human donor with melanoma.

The chain uses TRBV13 and TRBJ1-2, with D perhaps TRBD1 (5 bases). V shed 0 bases and J shed 4 bases, with 12 bases lying between them. The germline gives CDR1 PRHDT, CDR2 FYEKMQ (reference sequence). The CDR3 has 15 amino acids. The CDR3 sequence: CASSLGIGVFYGYTF. CDR3 sequence (DNA): TGTGCCAGCAGCTTAGGAATAGGGGTTTTCTATGGCTACACCTTC.

V gene TRBV18 combines with J gene TRBJ2-4, with D tentatively TRBD2 (6 bases). The CDR3 consists of 18 residues. The germline V and J ends were trimmed by 0 bases and 1 base, with 16 bases remaining between them. From germline, CDR1 is KGHSH and CDR2 LQKENI. The CDR3, as DNA: TGTGCCAGCTCACCACCCCTCATCTCGGGAGCGGCCAAAAACATTCAGTACTTC. Translating gives CASSPPLISGAAKNIQYF.

This rearrangement joins TRBV27 to TRBJ1-2; 8 bases line up with TRBD1. The junction had 0 bases not matched to a gene; V was cut back by 2 bases and J by 4 bases. CDR3 length: 13 amino acids. Per the germline V gene, CDR1 is MNHEY and CDR2 is SMNVEV (reference sequence). The CDR3 region is CASSLTGGYGYTF. Here the CDR3 DNA reads TGTGCCAGCAGTTTAACAGGGGGCTATGGCTACACCTTC.

J is TRBJ2-7 and V is TRBV10-2; the D is unclear. The CDR3 is 13 amino acids. V shed 1 base and J shed 3 bases, with 7 bases lying between them. Germline assignment: CDR1 WSHSY and CDR2 SAAADI. The CDR3 region has the DNA TGCGCCAGCAGTGAGTTGATCAGCTACGAGCAGTACTTC. It is translated as CASSELISYEQYF.

The rearrangement links TRBV18 to TRBJ2-1, with 8 bases matching TRBD2. Germline assignment: CDR1 KGHSH and CDR2 LQKENI. Trimming at V came to 1 base and at J to 2 bases, leaving 4 bases not matched to a gene. This CDR3 comprises 16 residues. The CDR3 loop is CASSPRVAGTYNEQFF. CDR3 bases: TGTGCCAGCTCACCACGTGTAGCGGGAACCTACAATGAGCAGTTCTTC. The complete variable domain, with remaining parts taken from reference TRBV18 and TRBJ2-1, reads NAGVMQNPRHLVRRRGQEARLRCSPMKGHSHVYWYRQLPEEGLKFMVYLQKENIIDESGMPKERFSAEFPKEGPSILRIQQVVRGDSAAYFCASSPRVAGTYNEQFFGPGTRLTVL.

The chain carries TRBV27 and TRBJ2-1; no clear D gene. V lost 5 bases, J lost 7 bases, and 6 bases lay in between. CDR3 length: 11 amino acids. Germline lookup yields CDR1 MNHEY and CDR2 SMNVEV (reference sequence). The CDR3 bases are TGTGCCAGCAGTGAGAGTAATGAGCAGTTCTTC. Protein: CASSESNEQFF.

The chain recombines TRBV28 with TRBJ1-5; TRBD1 agrees at 7 bases. Germline values: CDR1 MDHEN, CDR2 SYDVKM. The CDR3 contains 16 residues. Losses at the gene ends were 6 bases for V and 6 bases for J; bases not matched to a gene: 14. The CDR3 sequence is CASSKTWTGNGQPQHF. The CDR3 DNA follows: TGTGCCAGCAGCAAAACCTGGACAGGTAACGGTCAGCCCCAGCATTTT.

This chain uses TRBV7-3 with TRBJ2-1, with 10 positions matching TRBD1. The V segment lost 5 bases and the J segment 5 bases; nucleotides outside the gene matches: 6. CDR3 length: 15 amino acids. CDR1 is SGHTA, CDR2 FQGTGA, per germline. The CDR3 is CASSVGQGVDNEQFF. DNA for the CDR3: TGTGCCAGCAGCGTCGGACAGGGGGTCGACAATGAGCAGTTCTTC.

A few counts support this clone. The chain recombines TRBV5-6 with TRBJ1-5; 7 nucleotides match TRBD1. The CDR3 spans 14 residues. Germline assignment: CDR1 SGHDT and CDR2 YYEEEE. V shed 0 bases and J 6 bases; nucleotides not matched to a gene: 3. In DNA, the CDR3 is TGTGCCAGCAGCTTGGGACAGGGATTTCAGCCCCAGCATTTT. Its translation is CASSLGQGFQPQHF.